This T cell receptor beta chain is from a study of blood T cell repertoires in COVID-19. Study summary: T cells, B-cell-depleted T cells, or PBMCs provided the cDNA or gDNA that served as material.

Per the original methods: Using reference gene primer amplification, nucleated cell counts were estimated. Sequenced by immunoSEQ multiplex PCR; TCRdb stores in-frame clones only, minus some. V and J calls and clone size are those listed in that table; D and trimming were worked out from the DNA. The sample records some 200,000 clones, around 84% being singletons. Germline V lookup: CDR1 SEHNR, CDR2 FQNEAQ (reference sequence). Trimming removed 0 bases at V and 6 bases at J, with 17 bases between. This CDR3 has 16 amino acids. This clone was seen only a few times. This TCR derives from a woman older than 75 with COVID-19, enrolled during active disease. Source material: peripheral blood. The V and J genes are TRBV7-9 and TRBJ1-1; D might be TRBD1 (5 bases). CDR3 residues: CASSLAGGGRVAEAFF. DNA for the CDR3: TGTGCCAGCAGCTTAGCTGGGGGTGGGAGGGTCGCTGAAGCTTTCTTT.